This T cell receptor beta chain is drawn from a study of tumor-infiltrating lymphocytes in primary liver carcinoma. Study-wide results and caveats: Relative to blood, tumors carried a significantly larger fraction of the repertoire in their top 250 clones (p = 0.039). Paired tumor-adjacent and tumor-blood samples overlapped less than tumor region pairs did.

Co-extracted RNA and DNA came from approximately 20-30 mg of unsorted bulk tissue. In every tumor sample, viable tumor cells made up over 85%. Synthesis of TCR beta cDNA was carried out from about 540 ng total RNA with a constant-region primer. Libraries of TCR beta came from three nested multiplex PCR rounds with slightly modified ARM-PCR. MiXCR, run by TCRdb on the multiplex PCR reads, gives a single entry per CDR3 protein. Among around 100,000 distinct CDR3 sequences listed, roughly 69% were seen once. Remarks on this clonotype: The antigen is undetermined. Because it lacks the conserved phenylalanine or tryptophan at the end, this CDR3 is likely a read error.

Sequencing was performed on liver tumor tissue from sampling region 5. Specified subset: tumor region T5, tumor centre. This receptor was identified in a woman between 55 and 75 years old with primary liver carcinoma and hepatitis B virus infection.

DNA for the CDR3: TGTGCCAGTAGCCCGCAGGGGGGGCTCACTGAAGCTTTCTCT. This gives the protein CASSPQGGLTEAFS. This rearrangement joins TRBV12-3 or TRBV12-4 to TRBJ1-1, with 7 positions matching TRBD1. J gave up 4 bases and V 9 bases, and 11 bases lay outside the gene matches. The CDR3 length is 14 residues.